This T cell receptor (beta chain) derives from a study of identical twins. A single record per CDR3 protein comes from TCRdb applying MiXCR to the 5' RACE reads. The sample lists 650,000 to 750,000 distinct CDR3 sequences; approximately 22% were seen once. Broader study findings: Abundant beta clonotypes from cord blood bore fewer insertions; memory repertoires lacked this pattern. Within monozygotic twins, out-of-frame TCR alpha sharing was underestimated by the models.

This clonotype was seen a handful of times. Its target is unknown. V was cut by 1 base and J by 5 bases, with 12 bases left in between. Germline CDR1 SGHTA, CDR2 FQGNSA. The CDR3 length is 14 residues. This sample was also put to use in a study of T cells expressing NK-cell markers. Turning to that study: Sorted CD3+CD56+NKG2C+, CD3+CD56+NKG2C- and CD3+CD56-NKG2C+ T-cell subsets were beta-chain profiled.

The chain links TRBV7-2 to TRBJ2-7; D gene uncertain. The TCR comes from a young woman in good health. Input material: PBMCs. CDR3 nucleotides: TGTGCCAGCAGCTTAGTGGGAAAGAGCCACGAGCAGTACTTC. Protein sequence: CASSLVGKSHEQYF.